Listed below are T cell receptor beta chains from one sample, sequenced in a study of blood T cell repertoires in COVID-19. Profiled with immunoSEQ multiplex PCR; TCRdb holds only in-frame clones, not every one. The sample has a few hundred thousand clones, around 86% seen once. Sequencing was carried out using peripheral blood. The receptors derive from a woman between 25 and 40 years old with active or convalescent COVID-19. The CDR3 runs from the conserved cysteine through the conserved F or W. The order of the fields is J gene, V gene, D gene, clone size, CDR3 protein, CDR3 DNA. D genes are given only for firm matches. Expanded clones are given a class, and other clones once, few, many or no size at all.

J gene: TRBJ2-1; V gene: TRBV5-1; D gene: NA; clone size: NA; CDR3 protein: CASSPLPVYNEQFF; CDR3 DNA: TGCGCCAGCAGCCCTCTCCCGGTCTACAATGAGCAGTTCTTC
J gene: TRBJ2-5; V gene: TRBV2; D gene: NA; clone size: NA; CDR3 protein: CASSGAETQYF; CDR3 DNA: TGTGCCAGCAGTGGGGCAGAGACCCAGTACTTC
J gene: TRBJ2-5; V gene: TRBV7-9; D gene: TRBD2; clone size: NA; CDR3 protein: CASSSGLAGDTRGTQYF; CDR3 DNA: TGTGCCAGCAGCTCGGGACTAGCGGGGGATACCCGGGGGACCCAGTACTTC
J gene: TRBJ2-2; V gene: TRBV25-1; D gene: TRBD1; clone size: once; CDR3 protein: CASSPGDRVVGELFF; CDR3 DNA: TGTGCCAGCAGCCCTGGGGACAGGGTAGTTGGGGAGCTGTTTTTT
J gene: TRBJ2-5; V gene: TRBV3-1/TRBV3-2; D gene: NA; clone size: NA; CDR3 protein: CASSAGTQYF; CDR3 DNA: TGTGCCAGCTCCGCGGGGACCCAGTACTTC
J gene: TRBJ2-2; V gene: TRBV6-2/TRBV6-3; D gene: NA; clone size: few; CDR3 protein: CASSSQLAGELFF; CDR3 DNA: TGTGCCAGCAGCTCTCAACTTGCCGGGGAGCTGTTTTTT
J gene: TRBJ1-5; V gene: TRBV19; D gene: NA; clone size: NA; CDR3 protein: CASSTPGGNQPQHF; CDR3 DNA: TGTGCCAGTAGTACCCCGGGGGGTAACCAGCCCCAGCATTTT
J gene: TRBJ1-2; V gene: TRBV12-3/TRBV12-4; D gene: NA; clone size: NA; CDR3 protein: CASSRQASARYTF; CDR3 DNA: TGTGCCAGCAGTCGCCAGGCGTCGGCGCGCTACACCTTC
J gene: TRBJ2-3; V gene: TRBV9; D gene: NA; clone size: NA; CDR3 protein: CASSATERRDTQYF; CDR3 DNA: TGTGCCAGCAGCGCGACGGAGAGGAGAGATACGCAGTATTTT
J gene: TRBJ2-7; V gene: TRBV27; D gene: NA; clone size: NA; CDR3 protein: CASTAWGGRGNEQYF; CDR3 DNA: TGTGCCAGCACGGCTTGGGGGGGGAGGGGGAATGAGCAGTACTTC
J gene: TRBJ2-1; V gene: TRBV7-9; D gene: TRBD2; clone size: NA; CDR3 protein: CASSSLAGLEQFF; CDR3 DNA: TGTGCCAGCAGCTCTCTAGCGGGGCTGGAGCAGTTCTTC
J gene: TRBJ1-5; V gene: TRBV29-1; D gene: NA; clone size: few; CDR3 protein: CSVQVVGNQPQHF; CDR3 DNA: TGCAGCGTACAGGTCGTCGGCAATCAGCCCCAGCATTTT
J gene: TRBJ1-1; V gene: TRBV28; D gene: NA; clone size: NA; CDR3 protein: CASSLSSGRMDAFF; CDR3 DNA: TGTGCCAGCAGTCTTTCGTCAGGGAGGATGGATGCTTTCTTT
J gene: TRBJ2-7; V gene: TRBV13; D gene: TRBD2; clone size: NA; CDR3 protein: CASSTAGGPSYEQYF; CDR3 DNA: TGTGCCAGCAGTACAGCGGGGGGCCCTTCCTACGAGCAGTACTTC
J gene: TRBJ2-4; V gene: TRBV6-4; D gene: NA; clone size: NA; CDR3 protein: CASGAPCIQYF; CDR3 DNA: TGTGCCAGCGGAGCCCCATGCATTCAGTACTTC
J gene: TRBJ2-6; V gene: TRBV2; D gene: TRBD1; clone size: NA; CDR3 protein: CASSTVRDRVVSGANVLTF; CDR3 DNA: TGTGCCAGCAGTACCGTTAGGGACAGGGTGGTATCTGGGGCCAACGTCCTGACTTTC
J gene: TRBJ1-6; V gene: TRBV29-1; D gene: TRBD1; clone size: NA; CDR3 protein: CSVRTGWDYNSPLHF; CDR3 DNA: TGCAGCGTTAGGACAGGCTGGGATTATAATTCACCCCTCCACTTT
J gene: TRBJ1-2; V gene: TRBV19; D gene: TRBD1; clone size: NA; CDR3 protein: CASSRGQEIYGYTF; CDR3 DNA: TGTGCCAGTAGCAGAGGACAGGAGATCTATGGCTACACCTTC
J gene: TRBJ1-5; V gene: TRBV7-8; D gene: NA; clone size: NA; CDR3 protein: CASSLDRNQPQHF; CDR3 DNA: TGTGCCAGCAGCTTAGATCGGAATCAGCCCCAGCATTTT
J gene: TRBJ1-2; V gene: TRBV29-1; D gene: TRBD1; clone size: NA; CDR3 protein: CSVEGAQGARDSSFYGYTF; CDR3 DNA: TGCAGCGTTGAAGGGGCTCAGGGGGCCCGGGACAGTTCCTTCTATGGCTACACCTTC
J gene: TRBJ1-1; V gene: TRBV5-6; D gene: NA; clone size: NA; CDR3 protein: CASSLGAQLPEAFF; CDR3 DNA: TGTGCCAGCAGCTTGGGAGCGCAGCTCCCTGAAGCTTTCTTT
J gene: TRBJ2-7; V gene: TRBV21-1; D gene: NA; clone size: NA; CDR3 protein: CASIGSYGTYEQYF; CDR3 DNA: TGTGCCAGCATCGGGTCTTACGGCACCTACGAGCAGTACTTC
J gene: TRBJ1-1; V gene: TRBV6-2/TRBV6-3; D gene: NA; clone size: NA; CDR3 protein: CASSYAGMNTEAFF; CDR3 DNA: TGTGCCAGCAGTTATGCGGGGATGAACACTGAAGCTTTCTTT
J gene: TRBJ1-1; V gene: TRBV14; D gene: NA; clone size: NA; CDR3 protein: CASSPRWQGSEAFF; CDR3 DNA: TGTGCCAGCAGCCCAAGATGGCAGGGCTCTGAAGCTTTCTTT